This TCR beta chain was identified in a study of T cells in women clearing cervical HPV infection (dated 2018 in TCRdb). Study-level background: Cases were some 26 women with histologically confirmed HPV16-related CIN3 or worse, including a couple of invasive cancers. The exploratory proof-of-principle case-control study was nested within the Guanacaste HPV Natural History Study in Costa Rica and compared TCR repertoires across cervical HPV16 outcomes. A median age of 34 years was observed in cases versus 37 to 45 in controls, and no significant differences in baseline characteristics were found. Five blinded duplicates per group were added as quality controls, so that approximately 60 samples were obtained: about 50 participants and 10 replicates. Cases and controls were matched on year of sample collection and on age within five years. Blood from cases was collected at the visit at which the lesion was first identified, whereas blood from controls was collected once infection was no longer detected. HLA typing was available for only a few women, so HLA type could not be excluded as a confounder. Controls were approximately 25 women whose single incident HPV16 infection cleared within 12 months without precancer or cancer developing. In the parent cohort, around 10,000 women aged 18 or older were enrolled in Guanacaste, Costa Rica, during about 1993 to 1995 and were followed for seven years. Among cases, blood sampling occurred a median of about 150 days after lesion detection, with an interquartile range of roughly 90 to 200 days.

Measured from the cysteine to the phenylalanine, the CDR3 is 14 residues long. The DNA shown is the part of the CDR3 that was read: 33 bases, in frame from base 1. The germline V gene provides CDR1 SNHLY and CDR2 FYNNEI. Trimming accounts for 4 bases at V and 3 bases at J, while the number of junction bases matched to no gene is 2. The study at large found these results: Because the number of T cells per sample was unknown, the richness differences could reflect varying T-cell content rather than repertoire biology. TRBV6-7 relative abundance was lower in cases than in controls (roughly 0.11% versus 0.16%; Bonferroni P = 0.0008). By combining richness with V gene abundances, random forest classifiers separated cases from controls with an estimated AUC of roughly 0.84. Significantly higher TCR repertoire richness was observed in CIN3+ cases than in controls across sequencing depths, whereas no difference in evenness was found. Because of the cross-sectional design, the study could not determine whether the associations came before infection or resulted from infection, and neither effector/memory subsets nor HPV-specific T cells were isolated.

The immunoSEQ assay used multiplex PCR to amplify TCR beta CDR3 regions from an average of around 1,200 ng of genomic DNA per sample. The assay corrected primer bias using a complete synthetic TCR repertoire to establish an amplification baseline. The amplicons were sequenced on the Illumina platform. Per the original workflow: Sequences were error-corrected by clustering with frequency ratios and a modified nearest-neighbor algorithm and were then analyzed in the immunoSEQ Analyzer with IMGT gene definitions. At each rarefaction depth, TCR richness and evenness were averaged across 20 rarefaction repeats, and any sample with fewer sequences than the depth was left out. Wilcoxon rank sum tests with FDR correction were used to compare relative abundances of V, D and J genes between the groups. Blinded duplicates gave an intraclass correlation of around 96% for TCR richness and an average of roughly 76% across some 69 gene segments. TCRdb took over this immuneACCESS table, retaining in-frame rearrangements with V and J assigned. Such tables are incomplete; in checked studies, under half of the missing clones stem from an unresolved V gene, and the remainder is unexplained. Clone size and the V and J calls come from that table; the DNA yielded D and trimming. The table kept for this sample lists tens of thousands of clones. 6.6% of the sample lies in the top ten.

Every participant had a single incident cervical HPV16 infection, and prevalent HPV16 infections were excluded. Cervical HPV DNA was detected by MY09/MY11 PCR and genotyped by dot-blot hybridization. About 14 mL of heparinized blood was centrifuged, after which the buffy coat was aliquoted, frozen at -30 degrees C, and then stored at -80 degrees C. QIAGEN kits were used to extract genomic DNA from buffy coat specimens. On this clone itself: It has no known antigen specificity. The read halts 3 residues ahead of the CDR3 end, with the missing end drawn from the germline J gene.

The sequence came from a woman between 18 and 70 years old with a cervical HPV16 infection that either progressed to CIN3+ or cleared (not recorded which). The chain employs TRBV2 and TRBJ2-1, with 8 junctional bases fitting TRBD1. The sequenced sample consisted of blood buffy coat. The CDR3 region reads CASSADRGYNEQFF. The part of the CDR3 DNA that was read is TGTGCCAGCAGTGCTGACAGGGGCTACAATGAG.